One and the same sample provided the 10 T cell receptor beta chains below, sequenced in a study of T cells in women clearing cervical HPV infection. Clones were sequenced by immunoSEQ multiplex PCR, and TCRdb holds only the in-frame ones, with some missing. The ten top clones account for 16%, within a sample of fewer than 25,000 clones. The sequenced material came from blood buffy coat. Receptor source: a woman aged 18 to 75 with a cervical HPV16 infection that either progressed to CIN3+ or cleared (not recorded which).

CDR3 sequence: CSAITTGNRQGIYGYTF. The CDR3 bases that were read are TGCAGCGCAATAACGACCGGGAACCGACAGGGGATCTATGGC. V gene TRBV29-1 combines with J gene TRBJ1-2, with 8 bases lining up with TRBD1. The read halts 3 residues ahead of the CDR3 end, with the missing end drawn from the germline J gene. This CDR3 is 17 amino acids long. The germline CDR1 and CDR2 sequences are SQVTM and ANQGSEA. The trim removed 7 bases at V and 4 bases at J, leaving 20 bases unmatched. The full variable domain, with the rest looked up from reference TRBV29-1 and TRBJ1-2, is SAVISQKPSRDICQRGTSLTIQCQVDSQVTMMFWYRQQPGQSLTLIATANQGSEATYESGFVIDKFPISRPNLTFSTLTVSNMSPEDSSIYLCSAITTGNRQGIYGYTFGSGTRLTVV.

To note about this clone: The read ends 3 residues shy of where the CDR3 ends; the end is completed using the germline J gene. This chain joins TRBV6-4 and TRBJ2-2, with 10 bases matching TRBD1. V shed 7 bases, J shed 6 bases, and the junction held 8 bases outside the gene matches. The CDR3 length is 15 residues. In germline, CDR1 is MRHNA, CDR2 SNTAGT. The CDR3 loop is CASTTTGTGAGELFF. The CDR3 DNA, read in part, is TGTGCCAGCACTACCACCGGGACAGGGGCCGGGGAG.

About this clone itself: Read data end 3 residues before the CDR3 end; the end is taken from the germline J gene. This chain connects TRBV19 to TRBJ2-7, with unresolved D. Germline lookup yields CDR1 LNHDA and CDR2 SQIVND (reference sequence). This CDR3 has 16 residues. The V end was cut by 3 bases, the J end by 5 bases, with 20 bases between. This CDR3 reads CASSMSSLIRPHEQYF. CDR3 DNA (partial): TGTGCCAGTAGTATGAGCTCGCTGATCCGCCCCCACGAG.

Of note for this clone: Coverage ceases 3 residues before the CDR3 finishes, and the germline J gene fills in the end. The genes are TRBV18 and TRBJ2-7; 8 bases fit TRBD2. This CDR3 has 16 amino acids. Germline V gives CDR1 KGHSH, CDR2 LQKENI. Trimming at V came to 3 bases and at J to 0 bases, leaving 7 bases not matched to a gene. The CDR3 sequence: CASSPQSAGGSYEQYF. The CDR3 bases that were read are TGTGCCAGCTCACCTCAATCCGCGGGGGGCTCCTACGAG.

The CDR3 here is CASSLVQGNNSPLFF. The sequenced part of the CDR3 DNA is TGTGCCAGCAGCTTAGTACAGGGTAATAATTCACCA. This sequence joins TRBV11-2 and TRBJ1-4, with D perhaps TRBD1 (6 bases). The missing CDR3 end, 3 residues past where the read stops, is filled in from the germline J gene. The CDR3 covers 15 residues. Germline CDR1 is SGHAT and CDR2 is FQNNGV.

The sequenced part of the CDR3 DNA is TGTGCCAGCAGCTCGGGACTAGCGGGGGCCCCCTCC. It yields the protein CASSSGLAGAPS. The whole CDR3 is CASSSGLAGAPSYTF. The chain is built from TRBV7-2 and TRBJ1-2; D perhaps matches TRBD1 (6 bases). The CDR3 goes on 3 residues after the read ends, and that part is filled in from the germline J gene. Germline CDR1 SGHTA, CDR2 FQGNSA. The CDR3 is 15 amino acids.

With respect to this clone: Coverage ceases 3 residues before the CDR3 finishes, and the germline J gene fills in the end. The chain links TRBV5-4 to TRBJ2-2; a weak D match, TRBD2 (7 bases). Per germline, CDR1 SGHNT and CDR2 YYREEE (reference sequence). The CDR3 consists of 16 residues. The germline V and J ends were trimmed by 2 bases and 4 bases, with 15 bases remaining between them. The CDR3 spells CASSFWGGARTGELFF. CDR3 bases read: TGTGCCAGCAGCTTCTGGGGGGGGGCCCGCACCGGGGAG.

As to this clone: Coverage ceases 3 residues before the CDR3 finishes, and the germline J gene fills in the end. The chain is built from TRBV13 and TRBJ1-1; possibly TRBD1 for D (5 bases). V shed 4 bases and J shed 5 bases, with 17 bases lying between them. The CDR3 extends over 15 amino acids. Germline V gene data show CDR1 as PRHDT and CDR2 as FYEKMQ (reference sequence). CDR3 loop: CASSSGGATKTEAFF. CDR3 bases read: TGTGCCAGCAGCTCTGGTGGGGCAACGAAAACTGAA.

On this clone: The read ends 3 residues early relative to the CDR3; the germline J gene fills the gap. V is TRBV5-1 and J is TRBJ2-3; 9 bases match TRBD2. The CDR3 sequence is 15 residues long. The germline V gene encodes CDR1 SGHRS and CDR2 YFSETQ. This CDR3 is CASSLDSGGFMTQYF. Partial CDR3 DNA: TGCGCCAGCAGCTTGGATAGCGGGGGCTTTATGACG.

Note on this clone: The sequence runs out 3 residues before the end of the CDR3; the remainder is reconstructed from the germline J gene. The chain carries TRBV6-1 and TRBJ2-7, with TRBD1 matching 10 bases. V shed 4 bases and J 0 bases; nucleotides not matched to a gene: 6. The CDR3 is 16 amino acids. Germline V CDR1 and CDR2: MNHNS, SASEGT. The CDR3 DNA, read in part, is TGTGCCAGCAGTGCCCCGGGACAGGGGAGCTCCTACGAG. Its protein is CASSAPGQGSSYE. The full CDR3 protein reads CASSAPGQGSSYEQYF.